This T cell receptor beta chain appears in the sequencing data of a study of human T cells and chemical hapten exposure. Study-level information: Patch testing placed 0.01% DPC on the upper back, with readings at 6 days.

The CDR3 runs 15 residues. Germline CDR1 and CDR2: PRHDT and FYEKMQ (reference sequence). V was pared by 1 base and J by 6 bases, with 14 bases between. Time point here: patch test 3, about 24 weeks after DPC sensitization. The treatment was: therapeutic diphenylcyclopropenone sensitization with weekly scalp DPC. Blood collection took place prior to placing each patch test. Alopecia patients, 18 to 70 years old and DPC-suitable, served as donors. Unique molecular identifiers were linked by the library to individual cDNA molecules. Via MiXCR, TCRdb re-called the RACE reads, giving one row per CDR3 protein. The sample includes 97,000 or so distinct CDR3 sequences, less than 35% of them seen just once. This clonotype showed up just a few times.

The material sequenced was whole blood, taken in connection with sensitization to the hapten diphenylcyclopropenone (DPC). V gene TRBV13 combines with J gene TRBJ2-3; a weak D match, TRBD2 (6 bases). This clonotype was sampled from a man aged 35 to 55 with alopecia areata. Some clones in this sample may be carry-over from other donors' samples. The CDR3 spells CASSLAGTVTDTQYF. The CDR3 DNA reads as TGTGCCAGCAGCTTAGCCGGGACTGTGACCGATACGCAGTATTTT.